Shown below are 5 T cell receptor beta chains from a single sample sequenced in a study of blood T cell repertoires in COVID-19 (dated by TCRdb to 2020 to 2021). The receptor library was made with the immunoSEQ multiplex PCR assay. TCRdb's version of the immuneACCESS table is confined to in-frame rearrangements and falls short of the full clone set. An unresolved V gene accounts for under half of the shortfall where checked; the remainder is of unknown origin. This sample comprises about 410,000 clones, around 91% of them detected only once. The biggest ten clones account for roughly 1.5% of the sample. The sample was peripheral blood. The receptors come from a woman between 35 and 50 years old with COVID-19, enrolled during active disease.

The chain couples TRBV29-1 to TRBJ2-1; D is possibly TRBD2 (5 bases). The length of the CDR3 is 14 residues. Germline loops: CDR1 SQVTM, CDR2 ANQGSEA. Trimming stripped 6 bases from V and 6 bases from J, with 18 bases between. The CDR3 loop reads CSVEEILLGNEQFF. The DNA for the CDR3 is TGCAGCGTGGAGGAGATCCTCCTGGGCAATGAGCAGTTCTTC.

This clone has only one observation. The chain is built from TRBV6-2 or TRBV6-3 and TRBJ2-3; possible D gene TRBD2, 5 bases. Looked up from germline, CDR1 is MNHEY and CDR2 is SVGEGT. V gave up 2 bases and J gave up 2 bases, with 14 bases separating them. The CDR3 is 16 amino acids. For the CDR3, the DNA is TGTGCCAGCAGTTACCTGGACTTTTCCTTCACAGATACGCAGTATTTT. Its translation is CASSYLDFSFTDTQYF.

CDR3 loop: CASSIPGTSGFNEQFF. CDR3 DNA sequence: TGTGCCAGCAGCATTCCCGGGACTAGCGGGTTCAATGAGCAGTTCTTC. V and J are TRBV7-9 and TRBJ2-1, with 12 bases identical to TRBD2. V was pared by 5 bases and J by 6 bases, with 8 bases of the junction left unmatched. The CDR3 is 16 amino acids. From germline, CDR1 is SEHNR and CDR2 FQNEAQ (reference sequence).

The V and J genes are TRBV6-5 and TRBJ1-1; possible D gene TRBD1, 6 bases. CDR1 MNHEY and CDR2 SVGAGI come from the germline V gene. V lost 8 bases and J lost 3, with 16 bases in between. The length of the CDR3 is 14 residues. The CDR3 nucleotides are TGTGCCAGCTTCGAACAGGGATTCGACACTGAAGCTTTCTTT. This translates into CASFEQGFDTEAFF.

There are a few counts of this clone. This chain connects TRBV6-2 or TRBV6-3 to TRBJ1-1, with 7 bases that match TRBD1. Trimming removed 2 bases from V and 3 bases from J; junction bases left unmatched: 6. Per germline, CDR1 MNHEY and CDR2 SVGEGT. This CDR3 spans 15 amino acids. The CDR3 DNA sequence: TGTGCCAGCAGTTACACAGGGGTGGGTGACACTGAAGCTTTCTTT. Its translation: CASSYTGVGDTEAFF.